This TCR beta chain came from a study of T cells in Graves' hyperthyroidism and ophthalmopathy (dated by TCRdb to between 2017 and 2020). Notes on the research overall: Peripheral blood was sampled at the time of initial diagnosis, prior to any treatment. To identify distinguishing TCR V-J signatures, a discovery cohort of about a hundred patients was used, comprising 43 with Graves' ophthalmopathy and under 60 with stable Graves' hyperthyroidism. An independent validation cohort of under 20 hyperthyroidism patients and 17 patients who later progressed to ophthalmopathy tested prospective prediction of ophthalmopathy. The approximately 97 discovery patients were randomly divided into training and test sets at a 7:3 ratio. The study also compared thyroid tissue and blood T-cell repertoires from 5 to 7 Graves' hyperthyroidism patients. Once sampling was done, hyperthyroidism patients were given methimazole at a starting dose of 30 mg daily, whereas ophthalmopathy patients were given high-dose intravenous methylprednisolone. The paper reports TCR Vbeta CDR3 sequencing of some 140 peripheral blood samples: around 45 ophthalmopathy, under 80 hyperthyroidism and around 17 progressor patients.

Regarding this clonotype: This receptor's antigen is unknown. Per-base quality was not reported, and no clone a single base away is much larger than it.

V loses 3 bases of germline sequence and J loses 6 bases, and the interval between the two ends is 18 bases. Its CDR3 holds 15 amino acids, cysteine through phenylalanine. The entry retains the CDR3 DNA only, 45 bases that are in frame from base 1. According to the germline V gene (reference sequence), CDR1 reads LNHNV and CDR2 reads YYDKDF. Overall study results and their limits: In cross-validation, a model built on a 13 V-J signature told ophthalmopathy apart from stable hyperthyroidism with approximately 90% sensitivity and approximately 84% specificity, and in testing the same model reached 80%/75%. During validation, the model predicted progression to ophthalmopathy a median of about 6.5 months ahead of onset, with 70.59% sensitivity and about 72% specificity. Sample size was not statistically predetermined, and blinding of investigators to group allocation was not performed. Blood samples also contained most of the expanded thyroid clonotypes (frequency above 0.001), which suggests that blood repertoires may reflect thyroid immune responses.

The TCR beta CDR3 regions were amplified from RNA transcripts. The first round of RT-PCR for the TCR CDR3 was performed with the HTBI primer set and the Qiagen OneStep RT-PCR kit. Libraries were constructed in a second round of multiplex PCR, after which size selection and purification were carried out. The libraries were sequenced on an Illumina HiSeq2000 using paired-end 100 bp reads. The source study handled its data this way. Raw data were processed with SOAPnuke, discarding reads with adapters, uncalled bases, mean Phred below 15, or no exact constant-primer or identifier match. COPE v1.2.5 was used to merge the high-quality paired reads, and each unique nucleotide sequence was defined as a clonotype. MiTCR v1.1 was used to align clonotypes to the IMGT TRBV, TRBD and TRBJ reference segments. Only V-J combinations with frequency above 0.0001, covering about 99% of repertoires, were analysed. A TCS score was defined as the ratio of F50 (clonal expansion) to E x V (chaos), with BLOSUM62-based TCRdist applied between CDR3 peptides within each V-J. Welch's t-statistics and random forest reduced around 520 V-J features to 10 to 15, which were used in a naive Bayes classifier (R e1071). The raw public reads went through TCRdb reprocessing: fastp at Q25, MiXCR clone calling, in-frame beta chains kept. For every CDR3 protein sequence, its rows merge into one entry that carries the most common genes and DNA. TCRdb's processing, not the authors', yielded these V and J calls. For this sample there are about 380,000 distinct CDR3 sequences; roughly 15% appear just once. Around 20% of the sample is held by the ten biggest clonotypes.

In the ophthalmopathy patients, disease was moderately to severely active, with a Clinical Activity Score of 3 or more, a NOSPECS grade of 4 or more, and a duration of less than 3 months. Any patient with an uncontrolled infection, another autoimmune disease, pregnancy or lactation was excluded. Diagnoses were based on clinical symptoms, serum thyroxine and TRAb, thyroid ultrasound and orbital computed tomography. Ficoll-Paque density gradient centrifugation was used to isolate PBMCs from 10 ml of fresh peripheral blood. Trizol reagent was used to extract total RNA, and RNA quality was then checked on an Agilent 2100 Bioanalyzer.

This receptor was obtained from a woman aged 25 to 39 with Graves' ophthalmopathy. Here the chain combines TRBV15 and TRBJ2-7, and perhaps TRBD2 as D gene, on 6 matching bases. Specimen: blood. In nucleotides, the sequence is TGTGCCACCAGCAGTCAGGGAGGAGCTGGGGGCGAGCAGTACTTC. Its coded protein is CATSSQGGAGGEQYF.